The 28 T cell receptor beta chains below all came from one sample that was sequenced in a study of CD8 T cells in Susac syndrome. Reverse transcription of roughly 0.5 to 1 ug RNA was performed with random hexamers. Using its own MiXCR run on the immunoSEQ multiplex PCR reads, TCRdb lists one record per CDR3 protein. The sample carries 350,000 to 550,000 distinct CDR3 sequences, 75% to 90% recorded once. The source material was CD8+ T cells from PBMCs. The source of these receptors is a human donor with multiple sclerosis.

The chain is built from TRBV30 and TRBJ1-1, with a possible D match to TRBD1 (6 bases). There are 10 residues in the CDR3. V dropped 5 bases and J dropped 8 bases, with 9 bases sitting between them. Germline lookup yields CDR1 GTSNPN and CDR2 SVGIG (reference sequence). CDR3 nucleotide sequence: TGTGCCTGGGAAACAGGGGAAGCTTTCTTT. Its protein product is CAWETGEAFF.

The V and J genes are TRBV5-1 and TRBJ2-7; D is possibly TRBD2 (6 bases). This CDR3 is built from 13 residues. With 0 bases removed from V and 5 bases from J, the gap between germline ends came to 9 bases. Germline CDR1 SGHRS, CDR2 YFSETQ. The CDR3 nucleotides are TGCGCCAGCAGCTTGGGCGGGAACGACGAGCAGTACTTC. It translates to CASSLGGNDEQYF.

The rearrangement uses TRBV6-1 and TRBJ2-7, with TRBD2 matching over 9 bases. V dropped 0 bases and J dropped 4; count of bases not matched to a gene: 4. Germline assignment: CDR1 MNHNS and CDR2 SASEGT. The CDR3 is made up of 15 amino acids. This CDR3 is CASSEAAGGVYEQYF. Written as DNA, the CDR3 is TGTGCCAGCAGTGAAGCGGCGGGGGGGGTTTACGAGCAGTACTTC.

The rearrangement uses TRBV7-9 and TRBJ2-2; D is uncertain. V lost 5 bases and J 8 bases, leaving 12 bases between the germline ends. The CDR3 length is 13 residues. The V gene's germline CDR1 is SEHNR and CDR2 FQNEAQ (reference sequence). CDR3 sequence: CASSDAGVGELFF. The CDR3 DNA reads as TGTGCCAGCAGCGATGCCGGAGTTGGGGAGCTGTTTTTT.

The J gene is TRBJ1-1, the V gene TRBV4-1, with D perhaps TRBD1 (5 bases). In germline, CDR1 is MGHRA, CDR2 YSYEKL. The CDR3 length is 14 residues. The V gene lost 1 base and the J gene lost 4 bases, with 10 bases spanning the gap. The DNA of the CDR3 is TGCGCCAGCAGCCAAGGGGGCATGGGCACTGAAGCTTTCTTT. It encodes CASSQGGMGTEAFF.

This chain's CDR3 is CASSYGFGNTEAFF. CDR3 sequence (DNA): TGTGCCAGCAGTTACGGTTTCGGGAACACTGAAGCTTTCTTT. V gene TRBV12-3 or TRBV12-4 combines with J gene TRBJ1-1; D remains unclear. Trimming pared 4 bases from V and 1 base from J, leaving 10 bases between. The CDR3 spans 14 residues.

The rearrangement joins TRBV4-1 to TRBJ2-7, with 10 bases identical to TRBD1. Germline V gene sequence: CDR1 MGHRA, CDR2 YSYEKL. The V and J ends lost 0 bases and 1 base, in that order; junction bases with no gene match: 3. The CDR3 consists of 16 residues. The CDR3 is CASSQDLGQGSYEQYF. The CDR3 bases are TGCGCCAGCAGCCAAGATTTGGGACAGGGGTCCTACGAGCAGTACTTC.

The V call is TRBV27, the J call TRBJ2-7; no reliable D call. Germline loops: CDR1 MNHEY, CDR2 SMNVEV (reference sequence). Trimming cost V 4 bases and J 3 bases, with 13 bases left between them. CDR3 size: 14 residues. CDR3 DNA sequence: TGTGCCAGCAGTTCCCAACCCTCGGACTACGAGCAGTACTTC. Protein product: CASSSQPSDYEQYF.

J is TRBJ1-2 and V is TRBV4-2; a possible D gene is TRBD1 (5 bases). This CDR3 is 15 amino acids long. Germline V gives CDR1 LGHNA, CDR2 YNFKEQ. V gave up 3 bases and J gave up 3 bases, with 14 bases separating them. The CDR3 is CASSQIPRVDYGYTF. CDR3 sequence (DNA): TGTGCCAGCAGCCAGATTCCCAGGGTTGACTATGGCTACACCTTC.

In its sample, this clonotype was seen once. CDR3 sequence: CASSDMAYDTGELFF. For the CDR3, the DNA is TGTGCCAGCAGTGACATGGCCTATGACACCGGGGAGCTGTTTTTT. The J gene is TRBJ2-2, the V gene TRBV12-3 or TRBV12-4, with unresolved D. This CDR3 has 15 amino acids. Trimming shortened V by 5 bases and J by 3 bases, and 13 bases separated the two germline ends.

This chain connects TRBV12-3 or TRBV12-4 to TRBJ2-3; 7 bases are a match to TRBD2. The CDR3 runs 17 residues. V lost 8 bases and J lost 2; bases outside the gene matches: 16. CDR3 amino acids: CASFPYSGRGDTDTQYF. The CDR3, as DNA: TGTGCCAGCTTTCCCTATAGCGGGCGAGGGGACACAGATACGCAGTATTTT.

This clonotype showed up just once. The genes are TRBV24-1 and TRBJ2-3; D unclear. Trimming left V 2 bases short and J 0 bases short, with 5 bases between. Germline assignment: CDR1 KGHDR and CDR2 SFDVKD. The CDR3 is 14 residues long. The CDR3, as DNA: TGTGCCACCAGTGATTCCTCAAGCACAGATACGCAGTATTTT. Its protein is CATSDSSSTDTQYF.

The count of this clonotype is one. This sequence joins TRBV14 and TRBJ2-7; no definite D call. V lost 0 bases and J lost 0, with 6 bases in between. The germline V gene encodes CDR1 SGHDN and CDR2 FVKESK. There are 14 residues in the CDR3. The CDR3 DNA follows: TGTGCCAGCAGCCAAGAGGGGTTCTCCTACGAGCAGTACTTC. Protein product: CASSQEGFSYEQYF.

The chain uses TRBV5-6 and TRBJ2-1; TRBD2 matches at 10 bases. The junction had 3 bases not matched to a gene; V was cut back by 2 bases and J by 4 bases. The CDR3 is made up of 15 amino acids. The germline gives CDR1 SGHDT, CDR2 YYEEEE. The DNA for the CDR3 is TGTGCCAGCAGCTTTAGCGGGGGGAATTACAATGAGCAGTTCTTC. It is translated as CASSFSGGNYNEQFF.

This clonotype appeared a single time. The chain uses TRBV4-1 and TRBJ2-4; D unresolved. Germline CDR1 is MGHRA and CDR2 is YSYEKL. This CDR3 has 13 amino acids. Trimming left V 3 bases short and J 5 bases short, with 8 bases between. As DNA, the CDR3 is TGCGCCAGCAGCCATGGGTCCCAAAACATTCAGTACTTC. Its translation is CASSHGSQNIQYF.

This chain uses TRBV5-1 with TRBJ2-7; a weak D match, TRBD2 (10 bases). Per the germline V gene, CDR1 is SGHRS and CDR2 is YFSETQ. The V end was cut by 5 bases, the J end by 4 bases, with 19 bases between. The CDR3 is made up of 15 amino acids. CDR3 sequence: CASRQLAGQGYEQYF. DNA for the CDR3: TGCGCCAGCAGACAACTAGCGGGACAGGGTTACGAGCAGTACTTC.

The chain employs TRBV4-1 and TRBJ2-7, with unresolved D. The CDR3 runs 15 residues. Germline assignment: CDR1 MGHRA and CDR2 YSYEKL. Trimming stripped 1 base from V and 2 bases from J, with 12 bases between. The CDR3, as DNA: TGCGCCAGCAGCCAAGTTCCCCCAGGCGCCTACGAGCAGTACTTC. Amino acid sequence: CASSQVPPGAYEQYF.

This rearrangement joins TRBV6-4 to TRBJ2-1, with D perhaps being TRBD1 or TRBD2 (5 bases each). This CDR3 has 14 amino acids. With 3 bases removed from V and 3 bases from J, the gap between germline ends came to 9 bases. Germline CDR1 reads MRHNA; CDR2 reads SNTAGT. The CDR3 coding sequence is TGTGCCAGCAGTGAGGGGGAATACTACAATGAGCAGTTCTTC. Residues: CASSEGEYYNEQFF.

This clonotype has just one count. The chain is built from TRBV7-9 and TRBJ2-1; D not resolved. The germline V gene encodes CDR1 SEHNR and CDR2 FQNEAQ (reference sequence). Trimming stripped 2 bases from V and 8 bases from J, with 7 bases between. The CDR3 sequence is 12 residues long. The CDR3 DNA reads TGTGCCAGCAGCTTAATCACGGATGAGCAGTTCTTC. Amino acid sequence: CASSLITDEQFF.

J is TRBJ2-7 and V is TRBV6-1, with TRBD1 as a possible D gene (5 bases). Trimming left V 1 base short and J 4 bases short, with 14 bases between. Germline V gene lookup returns CDR1 MNHNS and CDR2 SASEGT. The CDR3 contains 15 residues. CDR3 DNA sequence: TGTGCCAGCAGTGAAGAATATTACAGGCCGTACGAGCAGTACTTC. It yields the protein CASSEEYYRPYEQYF.

In DNA form, the CDR3 reads TGCAGTGCTATATTTGAGGGAAACACCATATATTTT. As protein: CSAIFEGNTIYF. The J gene is TRBJ1-3, the V gene TRBV20-1; no clear D. The CDR3 is made up of 12 amino acids. Trimming removed 4 bases from V and 4 bases from J, with 8 bases in between. Germline CDR1 is DFQATT and CDR2 is SNEGSKA (reference sequence).

This clonotype was seen a single time. The V gene is TRBV7-8, the J gene TRBJ1-2, with 12 positions matching TRBD1. The CDR3 is made up of 16 amino acids. In germline, CDR1 is SGHVS, CDR2 FQNEAQ. The trim removed 4 bases at V and 8 bases at J, leaving 11 bases unmatched. The CDR3 region has the DNA TGTGCCAGCAGCTCTCCCGTGGGACAGGGGGCGCGGGGCTACACCTTC. It encodes CASSSPVGQGARGYTF. Combining the CDR3 with reference TRBV7-8 and TRBJ1-2 gives the whole variable domain GAGVSQSPRYKVAKRGQDVALRCDPISGHVSLFWYQQALGQGPEFLTYFQNEAQLDKSGLPSDRFFAERPEGSVSTLKIQRTQQEDSAVYLCASSSPVGQGARGYTFGSGTRLTVV.

V usage is TRBV30 and J usage is TRBJ2-7, with 7 bases identical to TRBD2. J lost 5 bases, V lost 3 bases, and 7 bases had no gene match. The CDR3 sequence is 13 residues long. CDR1 is GTSNPN and CDR2 is SVGIG in the germline V gene (reference sequence). CDR3 DNA sequence: TGTGCCTGGAGCGGCGGACTAGGGGACGAGCAGTACTTC. Protein product: CAWSGGLGDEQYF.

The V gene is TRBV20-1, the J gene TRBJ2-7; 7 positions match TRBD1. The V gene end was trimmed by 5 bases and the J gene end by 2 bases; junction bases not matched to a gene: 3. This CDR3 is 12 amino acids long. The germline V gene has CDR1 DFQATT and CDR2 SNEGSKA (reference sequence). CDR3 in DNA: TGCAGTGCTGACAGGGAACCCTACGAGCAGTACTTC. Amino acids: CSADREPYEQYF.

The V call is TRBV11-2, the J call TRBJ1-2; TRBD1 matches 7 bases. Per germline, CDR1 SGHAT and CDR2 FQNNGV. The length of the CDR3 is 15 residues. V lost 2 bases to trimming and J lost 8 bases; unmatched junction nucleotides: 11. Written as DNA, the CDR3 is TGTGCCAGCAGCTTAATCGCAGGGGGACTGGGGGGCTACACCTTC. Protein sequence: CASSLIAGGLGGYTF.

The chain employs TRBV27 and TRBJ1-2; unclear D gene. This CDR3 comprises 14 residues. The germline CDR1 and CDR2 sequences are MNHEY and SMNVEV (reference sequence). Trimming cost V 4 bases and J 0 bases, with 9 bases left between them. Here the CDR3 DNA reads TGTGCCAGCAGTTCCCCCTCGGCTAACTATGGCTACACCTTC. Amino acid sequence: CASSSPSANYGYTF.

This clonotype was observed a few times. The CDR3 spells CASSPVVGGTEAFF. Written as DNA, the CDR3 is TGCGCCAGCAGCCCGGTCGTGGGGGGCACTGAAGCTTTCTTT. The gene calls are TRBV4-1 and TRBJ1-1; tentative D call: TRBD1 (5 bases). In germline, CDR1 is MGHRA, CDR2 YSYEKL. The CDR3 length is 14 residues. Trimming shortened V by 4 bases and J by 4 bases, and 13 bases separated the two germline ends.

The chain joins TRBV14 to TRBJ2-7, with TRBD1 matching 9 bases. The CDR3 loop spans 14 amino acids. Germline values: CDR1 SGHDN, CDR2 FVKESK. The junction had 3 bases not matched to a gene; V was cut back by 3 bases and J by 3 bases. CDR3 sequence reads: CASSHSDRGYEQYF. As DNA, the CDR3 is TGTGCCAGCAGCCACTCGGACAGGGGCTACGAGCAGTACTTC. Based on the CDR3 plus reference TRBV14 and TRBJ2-7, the full variable domain is EAGVTQFPSHSVIEKGQTVTLRCDPISGHDNLYWYRRVMGKEIKFLLHFVKESKQDESGMPNNRFLAERTGGTYSTLKVQPAELEDSGVYFCASSHSDRGYEQYFGPGTRLTVT.